The next 25 T cell receptor beta chains were all read from a single sample in a study of blood T cell repertoires in COVID-19. Using immunoSEQ multiplex PCR, the repertoire was profiled, and TCRdb retains in-frame clones only, with some absent. The profile covers about 140,000 clones, with around three quarters appearing a single time and about 4% taken by the ten largest. Sequenced input: peripheral blood. The receptors were gathered from a man in his sixties with acute or convalescent COVID-19.

The rearrangement links TRBV5-1 to TRBJ2-7; possible D gene TRBD1, 5 bases. Looked up from germline, CDR1 is SGHRS and CDR2 is YFSETQ. With 1 base removed from V and 2 bases from J, the gap between germline ends came to 10 bases. The CDR3 is 14 amino acids. The CDR3 loop is CASSLTQGTYEQYF. The CDR3 DNA is TGCGCCAGCAGCTTGACGCAGGGCACCTACGAGCAGTACTTC. The entire variable domain, with the rest obtained from reference TRBV5-1 and TRBJ2-7, is as follows: KAGVTQTPRYLIKTRGQQVTLSCSPISGHRSVSWYQQTPGQGLQFLFEYFSETQRNKGNFPGRFSGRQFSNSRSEMNVSTLELGDSALYLCASSLTQGTYEQYFGPGTRLTVT.

The V and J genes are TRBV5-4 and TRBJ1-2, with 7 bases aligning to TRBD1. CDR3 length: 15 amino acids. CDR1 and CDR2 (germline): SGHNT, YYREEE (reference sequence). The V segment lost 4 bases and the J segment 3 bases; nucleotides outside the gene matches: 9. The CDR3 protein is CASSIRDRGYYGYTF. The CDR3 DNA is TGTGCCAGCAGCATCCGGGACAGAGGGTACTATGGCTACACCTTC.

CDR3 coding DNA: TGTGCCAGCACTTTTCGACAGGGACATCAGCCCCAGCATTTT. It yields the protein CASTFRQGHQPQHF. The V call is TRBV27, the J call TRBJ1-5; 7 bases align to TRBD1. J gave up 5 bases and V 7 bases, and 8 bases lay outside the gene matches. The CDR3 totals 14 residues. Per the germline V gene, CDR1 is MNHEY and CDR2 is SMNVEV (reference sequence).

The chain couples TRBV7-9 to TRBJ2-5, with D perhaps matching TRBD2 (5 bases). Per germline, CDR1 SEHNR and CDR2 FQNEAQ (reference sequence). The CDR3 covers 13 residues. Trimming removed 5 bases from V and 7 bases from J, with 14 bases in between. CDR3 nucleotide sequence: TGTGCCAGCAGCCCGGCCCTTCGGGGGACCCAGTACTTC. Protein sequence: CASSPALRGTQYF.

The chain is built from TRBV5-1 and TRBJ2-7, with D hard to call. The germline CDR1 and CDR2 sequences are SGHRS and YFSETQ. V was trimmed by 0 bases and J by 1 base, leaving 5 bases between them. The length of the CDR3 is 13 residues. The CDR3 reads CASSLAKSYEQYF. DNA for the CDR3: TGCGCCAGCAGCTTGGCAAAATCCTACGAGCAGTACTTC.

V gene TRBV28 combines with J gene TRBJ1-5; 7 bases are a match to TRBD1. This CDR3 has 16 residues. The V and J ends lost 2 bases and 0 bases, in that order; junction bases with no gene match: 4. Germline values: CDR1 MDHEN, CDR2 SYDVKM. The CDR3 spells CASSLRYRGSNQPQHF. DNA for the CDR3: TGTGCCAGCAGTTTACGGTACAGGGGTAGCAATCAGCCCCAGCATTTT.

V gene TRBV25-1 combines with J gene TRBJ2-3; 7 bases are a match to TRBD2. Looked up from germline, CDR1 is MGHDK and CDR2 is SYGVNS. Germline trimming cut 9 bases from V and 0 bases from J; bases unmatched to any gene: 6. The CDR3 loop spans 14 amino acids. The CDR3 coding sequence is TGTGCCAGTGCCGGGGGACTAAGCACAGATACGCAGTATTTT. Residues: CASAGGLSTDTQYF.

The chain uses TRBV7-2 and TRBJ1-4; D is unresolved. The CDR3 has 13 residues. Germline CDR1 is SGHTA and CDR2 is FQGNSA. V was clipped by 2 bases and J by 8 bases, with 9 bases between them. The CDR3 DNA reads TGTGCCAGCAGCTTACAGAGAGGCGAAAAACTGTTTTTT. Amino acids: CASSLQRGEKLFF.

The rearrangement joins TRBV2 to TRBJ1-1; a weak D match, TRBD1 (5 bases). Germline V CDR1 and CDR2: SNHLY, FYNNEI. V lost 7 bases, J lost 1 base, and 10 bases lay in between. The CDR3 length is 13 residues. DNA for the CDR3: TGTGCCAGCATTAGCCAGGGGAACACTGAAGCTTTCTTT. It encodes CASISQGNTEAFF.

This chain joins TRBV5-1 and TRBJ1-1; no firm D call. Between the trimmed V and J ends, which lost 4 bases and 3 bases, there was a span of 10 bases. Germline CDR1 is SGHRS and CDR2 is YFSETQ. The CDR3 spans 13 residues. The chain's CDR3 is CASSPFGDTEAFF. The CDR3 DNA sequence: TGCGCCAGCAGCCCTTTCGGGGACACTGAAGCTTTCTTT.

This chain joins TRBV7-6 and TRBJ2-1; 8 nucleotides line up with TRBD2. Trimming removed 7 bases from V and 8 bases from J; junction bases left unmatched: 10. Germline assignment: CDR1 SGHVS and CDR2 FNYEAQ. CDR3 size: 14 residues. The CDR3 DNA follows: TGTGCCAGCACCCCCGGGGGGGCTGCCGATGAGCAGTTCTTC. It is translated as CASTPGGAADEQFF.

CDR3 sequence: CASSEGQGGAYEQYF. Here the CDR3 DNA reads TGTGCCAGCAGCGAAGGACAGGGGGGTGCCTACGAGCAGTACTTC. This chain links TRBV7-8 with TRBJ2-7; 10 bases are a match to TRBD1. CDR3 length: 15 amino acids. Looked up from germline, CDR1 is SGHVS and CDR2 is FQNEAQ. V dropped 5 bases and J dropped 2; count of bases not matched to a gene: 6.

This sequence joins TRBV19 and TRBJ1-1; D is unresolved. V shed 1 base and J shed 3 bases, with 9 bases lying between them. CDR3 length equals 14 residues. Germline loops: CDR1 LNHDA, CDR2 SQIVND (reference sequence). CDR3 residues: CASSIGAAYTEAFF. CDR3 DNA sequence: TGTGCCAGTAGTATAGGGGCCGCCTACACTGAAGCTTTCTTT.

The V gene is TRBV19, the J gene TRBJ1-5, with D tentatively TRBD1 (5 bases). Trimming took 0 bases from V and 0 from J, leaving 9 bases between them. The germline V gene has CDR1 LNHDA and CDR2 SQIVND (reference sequence). The CDR3 is 16 residues long. The CDR3 sequence is CASSIEGHFSNQPQHF. The CDR3 DNA reads TGTGCCAGTAGTATAGAGGGGCATTTTAGCAATCAGCCCCAGCATTTT.

This chain connects TRBV6-5 to TRBJ2-5, with 12 bases aligning to TRBD2. Trimming removed 4 bases from V and 2 bases from J; junction bases left unmatched: 5. This CDR3 has 16 amino acids. CDR1 is MNHEY, CDR2 SVGAGI, per germline. In DNA form, the CDR3 reads TGTGCCAGCAGTTTCACCGGGACTAGCGGGCAAGAGACCCAGTACTTC. It is translated as CASSFTGTSGQETQYF.

The chain recombines TRBV15 with TRBJ1-1, with TRBD1 identical over 7 bases. This CDR3 spans 18 amino acids. The germline V gene encodes CDR1 LNHNV and CDR2 YYDKDF (reference sequence). V shed 0 bases, J shed 1 base, and the junction held 11 bases outside the gene matches. CDR3 region: CATSRDRDRRGGNTEAFF. The CDR3 DNA sequence: TGTGCCACCAGCAGAGATAGGGACAGACGAGGTGGGAACACTGAAGCTTTCTTT.

Concerning this clone: One junction end disagrees with the germline gene, perhaps due to a read error. The rearrangement joins TRBV7-3 to TRBJ2-5, with 14 bases lining up with TRBD2. The CDR3 runs to 14 residues. CDR1 and CDR2 (germline): SGHTA, FQGTGA. The CDR3 region is CASSPSGTSGRMHF. The CDR3 DNA reads TGTGCCAGCAGCCCCTCCGGGACTAGCGGGAGAATGCACTTC.

V gene TRBV4-2 combines with J gene TRBJ2-3; the match to TRBD2 covers 14 bases. The CDR3 contains 21 residues. Germline assignment: CDR1 LGHNA and CDR2 YNFKEQ. V shed 4 bases and J 4 bases; nucleotides not matched to a gene: 19. The CDR3 loop is CASSLTTGLAGEGGMADTQYF. Written as DNA, the CDR3 is TGTGCCAGCAGCCTCACGACGGGACTAGCGGGAGAGGGGGGGATGGCAGATACGCAGTATTTT.

The rearrangement uses TRBV4-2 and TRBJ1-1; TRBD1 agrees at 11 bases. The V and J ends lost 4 bases and 1 base, in that order; junction bases with no gene match: 2. This CDR3 has 15 residues. The V gene's germline CDR1 is LGHNA and CDR2 YNFKEQ. In DNA form, the CDR3 reads TGTGCCAGCAGCCCCGGGACAGGGGGGAACACTGAAGCTTTCTTT. Translating it yields CASSPGTGGNTEAFF.

V usage is TRBV28 and J usage is TRBJ2-1; TRBD2 is a possible D gene (5 bases). Trimming took 4 bases from V and 0 from J, leaving 13 bases between them. The CDR3 extends over 16 amino acids. Per germline, CDR1 MDHEN and CDR2 SYDVKM. DNA for the CDR3: TGTGCCAGCAGTTCCCCGGCTAGCCACTCCTACAATGAGCAGTTCTTC. Translation: CASSSPASHSYNEQFF.

V and J are TRBV28 and TRBJ2-3, with D perhaps TRBD2 (6 bases). CDR3 length: 16 amino acids. The V gene's germline CDR1 is MDHEN and CDR2 SYDVKM. V shed 6 bases and J shed 0 bases, with 16 bases lying between them. CDR3 protein: CASSPRPGRSTDTQYF. Written as DNA, the CDR3 is TGTGCCAGCAGCCCCCGTCCCGGGAGAAGCACAGATACGCAGTATTTT.

This clone appeared a few times. The rearrangement links TRBV6-5 to TRBJ2-4, with 7 positions matching TRBD1. Germline CDR1 MNHEY, CDR2 SVGAGI. The V and J ends lost 8 bases and 4 bases, in that order; junction bases with no gene match: 8. The CDR3 runs to 14 residues. CDR3 residues: CASATPGQKNIQYF. Here the CDR3 DNA reads TGTGCCAGCGCAACCCCGGGACAGAAAAACATTCAGTACTTC.

The chain combines TRBV18 with TRBJ1-1, with 10 bases lining up with TRBD1. The CDR3 runs to 18 residues. V gave up 2 bases and J gave up 0 bases; unmatched junction bases: 9. CDR1 and CDR2 from the germline V gene are KGHSH and LQKENI. CDR3: CASSPFVGTGVMNTEAFF. CDR3 coding DNA: TGTGCCAGCTCACCATTTGTAGGGACAGGGGTGATGAACACTGAAGCTTTCTTT.

This clone was detected once. This chain links TRBV7-9 with TRBJ2-6; D perhaps matches TRBD1 (6 bases). Germline V CDR1 and CDR2: SEHNR, FQNEAQ (reference sequence). CDR3 length: 18 amino acids. The ends were cut back, 5 bases at V and 0 bases at J, with 17 bases in the middle. CDR3 sequence: CASSTRPGQPSGANVLTF. The CDR3 DNA reads TGTGCCAGCAGCACAAGGCCGGGACAACCCTCTGGGGCCAACGTCCTGACTTTC.

CDR3 sequence: CASSQDRNEQFF. The CDR3 DNA follows: TGTGCCAGCAGCCAAGATCGGAATGAGCAGTTCTTC. The chain combines TRBV3-1 (or the pseudogene TRBV3-2) with TRBJ2-1, with unresolved D. Per the germline V gene, CDR1 is LGHDT and CDR2 is YNNKEL (reference sequence). V was cut by 0 bases and J by 7 bases, with 4 bases left in between. The CDR3 is 12 amino acids.